A single sample gave rise to the 17 T cell receptor beta chains below, sequenced in a study of early T cells in non-severe SARS-CoV-2 infection. MiXCR, applied by TCRdb to the 5' RACE reads, yields one record per CDR3 protein. This sample carries around 62,000 distinct CDR3 sequences, around 12% of them seen once, and the ten largest clones take less than 4.5%. Sequences were obtained from whole blood. The receptor source for this set is an adult who was a healthcare worker with PCR-confirmed SARS-CoV-2 infection or an uninfected control (not recorded which).

This clonotype was observed at least ten times. This chain uses TRBV20-1 with TRBJ1-6; D is possibly TRBD1 (5 bases). Germline CDR1 DFQATT, CDR2 SNEGSKA (reference sequence). Between the trimmed V and J ends, which lost 0 bases and 5 bases, there was a span of 14 bases. This CDR3 spans 16 amino acids. As DNA, the CDR3 is TGCAGTGCTAGAGATACGGGGGGGAGGGATAATTCACCCCTCCACTTT. Amino acids: CSARDTGGRDNSPLHF.

This clonotype was counted ten times or more. The chain links TRBV28 to TRBJ2-5; no clear D. Germline values: CDR1 MDHEN, CDR2 SYDVKM. Trimming pared 3 bases from V and 2 bases from J, leaving 7 bases between. The CDR3 runs to 13 residues. CDR3 nucleotide sequence: TGTGCCAGCAGTTTTCTCGGACAAGAGACCCAGTACTTC. It specifies CASSFLGQETQYF. Complete variable domain (other parts from reference TRBV28 and TRBJ2-5): DVKVTQSSRYLVKRTGEKVFLECVQDMDHENMFWYRQDPGLGLRLIYFSYDVKMKEKGDIPEGYSVSREKKERFSLILESASTNQTSMYLCASSFLGQETQYFGPGTRLLVL.

The chain employs TRBV27 and TRBJ2-1, with 8 bases matching TRBD2. This CDR3 spans 16 amino acids. Germline CDR1 and CDR2: MNHEY and SMNVEV (reference sequence). V shed 7 bases and J 8 bases; nucleotides not matched to a gene: 16. The CDR3 loop is CASTMASVGRGHEQFF. In nucleotides, the CDR3 is TGTGCCAGCACCATGGCCTCTGTCGGGAGGGGACATGAGCAGTTCTTC.

This clonotype was seen repeatedly, ten times or more. The J gene is TRBJ2-7, the V gene TRBV18; 7 nucleotides line up with TRBD1. V lost 5 bases and J lost 1; bases outside the gene matches: 8. This CDR3 has 15 amino acids. The germline CDR1 and CDR2 sequences are KGHSH and LQKENI. The CDR3 loop is CASSASDRASYEQYF. Written as DNA, the CDR3 is TGTGCCAGCTCAGCTAGTGACAGGGCTTCCTACGAGCAGTACTTC.

The CDR3 loop is CSVEGASGANEQFF. DNA for the CDR3: TGCAGCGTTGAAGGGGCTAGCGGAGCAAATGAGCAGTTCTTC. The chain is built from TRBV29-1 and TRBJ2-1; 7 bases line up with TRBD2. Germline lookup yields CDR1 SQVTM and CDR2 ANQGSEA. This CDR3 spans 14 amino acids. V shed 1 base and J 7 bases; nucleotides not matched to a gene: 7.

The rearrangement joins TRBV20-1 to TRBJ1-1; D not resolved. The CDR3 length is 14 residues. Looked up from germline, CDR1 is DFQATT and CDR2 is SNEGSKA (reference sequence). V lost 3 bases to trimming and J lost 6 bases, with 17 bases between them. CDR3 sequence (DNA): TGCAGTGCTAGTCCCCGACCGTTTACCGCTGAAGCTTTCTTT. It specifies CSASPRPFTAEAFF.

This clonotype turned up a few times. The chain carries TRBV29-1 and TRBJ2-7; TRBD2 matches 13 bases. CDR1 SQVTM and CDR2 ANQGSEA come from the germline V gene. V trimming: 5 bases; J trimming: 5 bases; junction bases outside the gene matches: 3. CDR3 length equals 13 residues. CDR3 residues: CSVRTSGSHEQYF. The DNA for the CDR3 is TGCAGCGTTAGGACTAGCGGGAGCCACGAGCAGTACTTC.

This clonotype was seen more than once but under ten times. The chain combines TRBV29-1 with TRBJ1-1; 7 positions agree with TRBD1. The CDR3 consists of 10 residues. V trimming: 6 bases; J trimming: 10 bases; junction bases outside the gene matches: 5. Germline V lookup: CDR1 SQVTM, CDR2 ANQGSEA. The CDR3, as DNA: TGCAGCGTCCGGGACAGAGGAGCTTTCTTT. Amino acid sequence: CSVRDRGAFF.

This clonotype was found a few times. V is TRBV5-1 and J is TRBJ2-7, with 9 nucleotides matching TRBD2. V was pared by 0 bases and J by 2 bases, with 6 bases of the junction left unmatched. The CDR3 extends over 16 amino acids. Germline CDR1 is SGHRS and CDR2 is YFSETQ. The CDR3 loop reads CASSLGPAGGPYEQYF. In DNA, the CDR3 is TGCGCCAGCAGCTTGGGGCCAGCGGGAGGACCCTACGAGCAGTACTTC.

This clonotype has a handful of counts. This chain joins TRBV3-1 and TRBJ2-1; the match to TRBD2 covers 7 bases. Germline trimming cut 3 bases from V and 9 bases from J; bases unmatched to any gene: 11. Per the germline V gene, CDR1 is LGHDT and CDR2 is YNNKEL (reference sequence). The CDR3 runs to 15 residues. CDR3 coding DNA: TGTGCCAGCAGCCAGGTTGCGGGAGCTTCGGCTGAGCAGTTCTTC. This codes for CASSQVAGASAEQFF.

This clonotype was seen at least ten times. The chain employs TRBV7-9 and TRBJ2-5; D might be TRBD1 (8 bases). The ends were cut back, 5 bases at V and 2 bases at J, with 15 bases in the middle. The CDR3 spans 15 residues. Looked up from germline, CDR1 is SEHNR and CDR2 is FQNEAQ (reference sequence). In DNA form, the CDR3 reads TGTGCCAGCAGCCCTGGACAGGGAGGGCAAGAGACCCAGTACTTC. This gives the protein CASSPGQGGQETQYF.

This clonotype was counted a few times. The chain links TRBV25-1 to TRBJ2-1; D is possibly TRBD1 (5 bases). The CDR3 has 14 residues. Trimming took 2 bases from V and 5 from J, leaving 10 bases between them. Germline loops: CDR1 MGHDK, CDR2 SYGVNS. In nucleotides, the CDR3 is TGTGCCAGCAGTGAAGCATGGGGCAACAATGAGCAGTTCTTC. Translation: CASSEAWGNNEQFF.

This clonotype was picked up many times. This rearrangement joins TRBV11-2 to TRBJ2-3, with 8 bases identical to TRBD2. This CDR3 is built from 15 residues. The V gene's germline CDR1 is SGHAT and CDR2 FQNNGV. J lost 4 bases, V lost 5 bases, and 8 bases had no gene match. Here the CDR3 DNA reads TGTGCCAGCAGCCGCCGAGGCGGGAGGTCAGATACGCAGTATTTT. It encodes CASSRRGGRSDTQYF.

In its sample, this clonotype was seen many times. The missing conserved phenylalanine or tryptophan at the end of this CDR3 makes a read error likely. Because the CDR3's place on the DNA is in doubt, the DNA is left out and the CDR3 is given as listed by TCRdb. J is TRBJ2-3 and V is TRBV7-9. Termini included, the CDR3 measures 9 amino acids. The germline V gene encodes CDR1 SEHNR and CDR2 FQNEAQ (reference sequence). The CDR3 loop reads CASSSTESE.

The table lists this clonotype with many counts. The chain is built from TRBV5-1 and TRBJ2-3; TRBD1 might be the D (5 bases). Germline-derived CDR1 and CDR2 are SGHRS and YFSETQ. The CDR3 contains 13 residues. V was pared by 3 bases and J by 2 bases, with 7 bases between. In DNA form, the CDR3 reads TGCGCCAGCAGCTGGGGCTACACAGATACGCAGTATTTT. Protein sequence: CASSWGYTDTQYF.

This clonotype was counted many times. The chain uses TRBV12-3 or TRBV12-4 and TRBJ2-5; 7 bases line up with TRBD2. Trimming at V came to 6 bases and at J to 1 base, leaving 5 bases not matched to a gene. There are 14 residues in the CDR3. Here the CDR3 reads CASSWGLSQETQYF. The CDR3 DNA is TGTGCCAGCAGCTGGGGACTATCCCAAGAGACCCAGTACTTC.

The CDR3 is CASSFLRATTDTQYF. CDR3 sequence (DNA): TGTGCCAGCAGTTTTCTCCGGGCTACGACAGATACGCAGTATTTT. This rearrangement joins TRBV28 to TRBJ2-3; no clear D. The CDR3 loop spans 15 amino acids. With 3 bases removed from V and 3 bases from J, the gap between germline ends came to 13 bases. The germline CDR1 and CDR2 sequences are MDHEN and SYDVKM.